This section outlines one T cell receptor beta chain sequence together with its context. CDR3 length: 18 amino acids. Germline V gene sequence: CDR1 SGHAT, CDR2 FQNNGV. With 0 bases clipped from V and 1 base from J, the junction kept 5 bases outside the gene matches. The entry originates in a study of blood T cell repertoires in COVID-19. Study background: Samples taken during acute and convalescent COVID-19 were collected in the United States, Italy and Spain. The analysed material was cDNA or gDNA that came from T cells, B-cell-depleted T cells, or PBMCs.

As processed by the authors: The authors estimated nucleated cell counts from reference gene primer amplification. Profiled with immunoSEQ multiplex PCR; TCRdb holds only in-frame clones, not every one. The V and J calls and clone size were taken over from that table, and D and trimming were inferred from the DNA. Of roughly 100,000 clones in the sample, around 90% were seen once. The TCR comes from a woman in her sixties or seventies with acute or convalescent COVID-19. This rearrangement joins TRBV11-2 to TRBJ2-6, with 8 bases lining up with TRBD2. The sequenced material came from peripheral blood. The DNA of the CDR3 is TGTGCCAGCAGCTTAGACCCGGGAGGGATGTCTGGGGCCAACGTCCTGACTTTC. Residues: CASSLDPGGMSGANVLTF.